The sequence of this T cell receptor beta chain was determined in a study of blood T cell repertoires in COVID-19. As for the study in general: There were acute and convalescent COVID-19 samples, and they came from the United States, Italy and Spain. From T cells, B-cell-depleted T cells, or PBMCs came the material, which was cDNA or gDNA.

Enrolment of Seattle patients took place during active infection, and they were followed longitudinally. Profiling relied on immunoSEQ multiplex PCR, and the TCRdb table lists in-frame clones only, not all of them. The table includes some 54,000 clones, 81% detected once. The CDR3 contains 15 residues. V trimming: 5 bases; J trimming: 3 bases; junction bases outside the gene matches: 4. Germline CDR1 is LNHDA and CDR2 is SQIVND (reference sequence). Sequencing was carried out using peripheral blood. V and J are TRBV19 and TRBJ2-1; 10 positions agree with TRBD1. This sequence was found in a woman of 80 years or more with COVID-19, enrolled during active disease. This CDR3 is CASSLGTGVYNEQFF. DNA of the CDR3: TGTGCCAGTAGTCTCGGGACAGGGGTCTACAATGAGCAGTTCTTC.